A single T cell receptor (beta chain) is shown here with its context. These data originate in a study of blood T cell repertoires in COVID-19. Study-level background: From the United States, Italy and Spain came samples of acute and convalescent COVID-19.

Libraries were prepared by immunoSEQ multiplex PCR; TCRdb keeps only in-frame clonotypes and omits some of them. The table lists about 250,000 clones, 85% to 90% of them singletons. J lost 0 bases, V lost 7 bases, and 7 bases had no gene match. Germline lookup yields CDR1 SNHLY and CDR2 FYNNEI. CDR3 size: 15 residues. Participant reports of clinical history set cohort assignment. Sequenced sample: PBMCs or T cells enriched from blood (not recorded which). The source is a man aged 35 to 55 who had recovered from COVID-19. The chain recombines TRBV2 with TRBJ1-2; 8 positions match TRBD1. CDR3 sequence: CASTSDRGANYGYTF. As DNA, the CDR3 is TGTGCCAGCACCTCTGACAGGGGAGCTAACTATGGCTACACCTTC.